These T cell receptor beta chains were read from a single sample in a study of blood T cell repertoires in COVID-19. Repertoires were generated with immunoSEQ multiplex PCR, while TCRdb's copy carries only in-frame clones and drops some. The table has some 260,000 clones, 60% to 75% seen once; the top ten hold 2.5% to 4%. Sequencing was done on a sample of peripheral blood. The source of these receptors is a woman of 80 years or more with acute or convalescent COVID-19. The CDR3 runs from the conserved cysteine through the conserved F or W. The order of the fields is D gene, V gene, J gene, clone size, CDR3 protein, CDR3 DNA. D genes are given only for firm matches. The size of a clone is reported for some rows only, either as once, few or many, or as a class for expanded clones.

NA	TRBV6-1	TRBJ2-3	NA	CASSEANGRSDTQYF	TGTGCCAGCAGTGAAGCAAACGGGAGATCAGATACGCAGTATTTT
TRBD1	TRBV2	TRBJ1-4	NA	CASRRGQDEKLFF	TGTGCCAGCAGACGGGGACAGGATGAAAAACTGTTTTTT
NA	TRBV4-1	TRBJ2-7	once	CASSQEEDREQYF	TGCGCCAGCAGCCAAGAGGAGGATCGCGAGCAGTACTTC
NA	TRBV6-5	TRBJ1-6	NA	CASRADLFNSPLHF	TGTGCCAGCAGGGCCGACTTGTTCAATTCACCCCTCCACTTT
NA	TRBV3-1/TRBV3-2	TRBJ1-2	NA	CASSPISDRDINYGYTF	TGTGCCAGCAGCCCCATATCCGATCGGGACATCAACTATGGCTACACCTTC
TRBD1	TRBV7-2	TRBJ1-6	NA	CASSLVATGVSPLHF	TGTGCCAGCAGCTTAGTTGCGACAGGGGTCTCACCCCTCCACTTT
NA	TRBV5-1	TRBJ2-1	few	CASSRTDNEQFF	TGCGCCAGCAGTCGGACAGACAATGAGCAGTTCTTC
NA	TRBV2	TRBJ1-4	once	CASSGTGGSEKLFF	TGTGCCAGCAGCGGGACGGGGGGAAGTGAAAAACTGTTTTTT
TRBD1	TRBV2	TRBJ2-5	NA	CASSELRTGSETQYF	TGTGCCAGCAGTGAACTTCGGACAGGATCGGAGACCCAGTACTTC
NA	TRBV5-1	TRBJ1-5	NA	CASSLGGVGNQPQHF	TGCGCCAGCAGCTTGGGGGGAGTGGGCAATCAGCCCCAGCATTTT
NA	TRBV18	TRBJ2-5	few	CASSPPSQETQYF	TGTGCCAGCTCACCACCCAGTCAAGAGACCCAGTACTTC
NA	TRBV3-1/TRBV3-2	TRBJ2-5	NA	CASSQDPGGKETQYF	TGTGCCAGCAGCCAAGACCCAGGGGGGAAGGAGACCCAGTACTTC